One and the same sample provided the 19 T cell receptor beta chains below, sequenced in a study of response to subunit inactivated influenza vaccine. One entry per CDR3 protein results from TCRdb running MiXCR on the RT-PCR reads. The data contain roughly 500,000 distinct CDR3 sequences, approximately 15% of them singletons. Source: CD4+ T cells sorted from PBMCs, taken about 24 months after vaccination. These TCRs come from a man aged 50 to 75 who received an inactivated influenza vaccine.

At least ten counts were recorded for this clonotype. CDR3 sequence: CASSRQRGPYEQFF. In DNA form, the CDR3 reads TGTGCCAGCAGTAGACAGCGGGGACCCTATGAGCAGTTCTTC. V usage is TRBV6-2 or TRBV6-3 and J usage is TRBJ2-1, with 7 bases fitting TRBD2. The length of the CDR3 is 14 residues. The V gene end was trimmed by 5 bases and the J gene end by 8 bases; junction bases not matched to a gene: 9. Germline V gene sequence: CDR1 MNHEY, CDR2 SVGEGT.

This clonotype turned up a few times. The chain combines TRBV3-1 with TRBJ2-1, with D possibly TRBD2 on 7 matching bases. The germline V gene has CDR1 LGHDT and CDR2 YNNKEL (reference sequence). The V end was cut by 5 bases, the J end by 1 base, with 15 bases between. This CDR3 comprises 16 residues. The CDR3 nucleotides read TGTGCCAGCAGCGTAGGGAGGGGGAGTTCCTACAATGAGCAGTTCTTC. Its translation: CASSVGRGSSYNEQFF.

The chain couples TRBV4-3 to TRBJ1-1; 9 nucleotides align to TRBD1. Germline CDR1 is LGHNA and CDR2 is YSLEER. The junction had 4 bases not matched to a gene; V was cut back by 1 base and J by 4 bases. This CDR3 has 15 residues. Written as DNA, the CDR3 is TGCGCCAGCAGCCAAGCACAGGGGGCTTTCACTGAAGCTTTCTTT. It codes for CASSQAQGAFTEAFF.

The V call is TRBV20-1, the J call TRBJ2-2; the match to TRBD2 covers 10 bases. V lost 5 bases, J lost 4 bases, and 4 bases stayed unmatched. The CDR3 consists of 14 residues. CDR1 is DFQATT and CDR2 is SNEGSKA in the germline V gene (reference sequence). Here the CDR3 reads CSAQLAGTTGELFF. In DNA form, the CDR3 reads TGCAGTGCTCAACTAGCGGGAACCACCGGGGAGCTGTTTTTT.

A word on this clonotype: The junction does not match germline at one end; this may be a read error. The V and J genes are TRBV7-2 and TRBJ2-3; 11 bases match TRBD2. This CDR3 has 12 residues. CDR1 and CDR2 from the germline V gene are SGHTA and FQGNSA. The CDR3 here is CASSRLAGLWNF. The CDR3 DNA reads TGTGCCAGCAGCAGACTAGCGGGACTGTGGAATTTT.

The chain joins TRBV7-8 to TRBJ1-1; D possibly corresponds to TRBD1 (5 bases). This CDR3 has 16 amino acids. Germline V gene data show CDR1 as SGHVS and CDR2 as FQNEAQ. V lost 5 bases, J lost 0 bases, and 16 bases lay in between. CDR3 DNA sequence: TGTGCCAGCAGCCTGGGGCACAGACGAGTGAACACTGAAGCTTTCTTT. Amino acid sequence: CASSLGHRRVNTEAFF.

This clonotype was found a few times. The chain is built from TRBV5-1 and TRBJ2-1; 7 bases align to TRBD1. The CDR3 runs to 14 residues. In germline, CDR1 is SGHRS, CDR2 YFSETQ. The V gene end was trimmed by 0 bases and the J gene end by 7 bases; junction bases not matched to a gene: 4. The CDR3 region has the DNA TGCGCCAGCAGCTTGGCAGGGACAGCAAATGAGCAGTTCTTC. Encoded protein: CASSLAGTANEQFF.

This chain uses TRBV5-1 with TRBJ2-5, with no clear D. Germline CDR1 is SGHRS and CDR2 is YFSETQ. V lost 2 bases to trimming and J lost 3 bases, with 11 bases between them. The CDR3 covers 14 residues. CDR3: CASSLRGGEETQYF. For the CDR3, the DNA is TGCGCCAGCAGCTTAAGAGGTGGGGAAGAGACCCAGTACTTC.

This clonotype was detected only a few times. J is TRBJ2-1 and V is TRBV28; 8 nucleotides agree with TRBD2. Trimming took 3 bases from V and 5 from J; bases not matched to a gene: 6. Germline lookup yields CDR1 MDHEN and CDR2 SYDVKM. The CDR3 runs to 15 residues. The CDR3 region has the DNA TGTGCCAGCAGTTTTCCAGCGGGGGATAACAATGAGCAGTTCTTC. Translation: CASSFPAGDNNEQFF.

This clonotype was detected only a few times. The chain has TRBV10-3 and TRBJ2-7; 10 bases agree with TRBD2. The length of the CDR3 is 14 residues. Germline trimming cut 5 bases from V and 5 bases from J; bases unmatched to any gene: 6. The V gene's germline CDR1 is ENHRY and CDR2 SYGVKD. The CDR3 spells CAISKTSGNNEQYF. The DNA for the CDR3 is TGTGCCATCAGTAAAACTAGCGGGAATAACGAGCAGTACTTC.

This clonotype was picked up a small number of times. The J gene is TRBJ2-5, the V gene TRBV7-2; D is unresolved. The CDR3 is made up of 14 amino acids. Germline loops: CDR1 SGHTA, CDR2 FQGNSA. The ends were cut back, 5 bases at V and 2 bases at J, with 12 bases in the middle. The CDR3 DNA is TGTGCCAGCAGCCCCGCCCGGGCACAAGAGACCCAGTACTTC. This translates into CASSPARAQETQYF.

This clonotype was seen a few times. The chain couples TRBV4-3 to TRBJ2-4; TRBD2 matches 10 bases. This CDR3 is 15 amino acids long. The germline V gene has CDR1 LGHNA and CDR2 YSLEER. Unmatched junction bases numbered 5, after V lost 0 bases and J lost 9 bases. CDR3 in DNA: TGCGCCAGCAGCCAAGAAGCGGGGGGGCCGGGCATTCAGTACTTC. Protein product: CASSQEAGGPGIQYF.

The chain employs TRBV5-1 and TRBJ2-1, with 7 bases that match TRBD2. The CDR3 has 15 residues. V dropped 4 bases and J dropped 8; count of bases not matched to a gene: 12. Germline-derived CDR1 and CDR2 are SGHRS and YFSETQ. The CDR3 DNA reads TGCGCCAGCAGCGTGTCAAGCGGGGTCTTTGATGAGCAGTTCTTC. Its protein is CASSVSSGVFDEQFF.

Only a few counts were recorded for this clonotype. The chain uses TRBV4-3 and TRBJ2-3; D may match TRBD1 or TRBD2 (5 bases each). Germline CDR1 LGHNA, CDR2 YSLEER. V was shortened by 1 base and J by 2 bases, with 10 bases between the two germline ends. The CDR3 is 15 amino acids. Here the CDR3 reads CASSQVGTNTDTQYF. CDR3 bases: TGCGCCAGCAGCCAAGTCGGGACCAACACAGATACGCAGTATTTT.

This clonotype was counted between two and nine times. The chain combines TRBV10-3 with TRBJ2-2; 7 nucleotides line up with TRBD1. Germline CDR1 ENHRY, CDR2 SYGVKD. The CDR3 totals 13 residues. Germline trimming cut 6 bases from V and 4 bases from J; bases unmatched to any gene: 2. The CDR3 sequence: CAIRTGSTGELFF. In DNA form, the CDR3 reads TGTGCCATCAGGACAGGGAGCACCGGGGAGCTGTTTTTT.

The sample holds a few counts of this clonotype. This chain uses TRBV6-2 or TRBV6-3 with TRBJ2-5, with D possibly TRBD2 on 6 matching bases. The CDR3 has 15 amino acids. The germline V gene encodes CDR1 MNHEY and CDR2 SVGEGT. V dropped 6 bases and J dropped 5 bases, with 19 bases sitting between them. The CDR3 DNA sequence: TGTGCCAGCAGCGCCGGGACTCACTTTTGGGAGACCCAGTACTTC. Encoded protein: CASSAGTHFWETQYF.

This clonotype occurred once. V and J are TRBV19 and TRBJ2-1; TRBD2 aligns across 8 bases. Germline CDR1 reads LNHDA; CDR2 reads SQIVND (reference sequence). V trimming: 5 bases; J trimming: 4 bases; junction bases outside the gene matches: 7. The CDR3 is 15 amino acids. DNA of the CDR3: TGTGCCAGTAGTCCAGGGATAGCGGGGTACAATGAGCAGTTCTTC. Translation gives CASSPGIAGYNEQFF.

The table lists this clonotype with a few counts. A much larger clonotype is one base distant, so this may be a read error. J is TRBJ1-6 and V is TRBV27, with D tentatively TRBD1 (5 bases). This CDR3 spans 12 amino acids. Trimming pared 4 bases from V and 9 bases from J, leaving 7 bases between. Germline lookup yields CDR1 MNHEY and CDR2 SMNVEV (reference sequence). The CDR3 nucleotides are TGTGCCAGCAGTTCCGGGGGTTCACCCCTCCACTTT. It specifies CASSSGGSPLHF.

This clonotype was seen only once. The rearrangement uses TRBV7-9 and TRBJ1-4, with D unresolved. Between the trimmed V and J ends, which lost 2 bases and 4 bases, there was a span of 8 bases. Germline assignment: CDR1 SEHNR and CDR2 FQNEAQ (reference sequence). This CDR3 spans 14 amino acids. This CDR3 is CASSLHSDNEKLFF. DNA of the CDR3: TGTGCCAGCAGCTTACACAGCGATAATGAAAAACTGTTTTTT.